This T cell receptor (beta chain) comes out of a study of blood T cell repertoires in COVID-19. Study summary: The United States, Italy and Spain provided the acute and convalescent COVID-19 samples. Sources were T cells, B-cell-depleted T cells, or PBMCs; the material itself was cDNA or gDNA.

V shed 0 bases, J shed 3 bases, and the junction held 9 bases outside the gene matches. Germline CDR1 reads SGHRS; CDR2 reads YFSETQ. This CDR3 contains 17 residues. Per the study methods: The authors estimated nucleated cell counts from reference gene primer amplification. Generated by immunoSEQ multiplex PCR, the TCRdb table keeps only in-frame clones and is missing some. That table supplies the V and J calls and clone size; D and trimming were determined from the DNA. The data hold 88,000 or so clones, with over 75% observed a single time. The sequence came from a human donor in a cohort sampled during active COVID-19. The sequencing sample was made of peripheral blood. This sequence joins TRBV5-1 and TRBJ2-7; TRBD2 matches at 10 bases. The CDR3 reads CASSLGLRPSGGYEQYF. CDR3 nucleotides: TGCGCCAGCAGCTTGGGACTTCGGCCTAGCGGGGGCTACGAGCAGTACTTC. Complete variable domain (other parts from reference TRBV5-1 and TRBJ2-7): KAGVTQTPRYLIKTRGQQVTLSCSPISGHRSVSWYQQTPGQGLQFLFEYFSETQRNKGNFPGRFSGRQFSNSRSEMNVSTLELGDSALYLCASSLGLRPSGGYEQYFGPGTRLTVT.